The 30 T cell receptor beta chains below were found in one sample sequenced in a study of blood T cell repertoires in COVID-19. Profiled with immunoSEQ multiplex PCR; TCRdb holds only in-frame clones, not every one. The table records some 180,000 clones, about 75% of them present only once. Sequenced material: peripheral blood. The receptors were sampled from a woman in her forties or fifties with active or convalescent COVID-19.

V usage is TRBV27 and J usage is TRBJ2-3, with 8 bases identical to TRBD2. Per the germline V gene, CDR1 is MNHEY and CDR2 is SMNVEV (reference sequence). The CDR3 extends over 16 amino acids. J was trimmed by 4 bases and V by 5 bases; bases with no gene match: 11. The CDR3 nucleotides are TGTGCCAGCAGTCCCTCGGGGGGGGGTTGGGCAGATACGCAGTATTTT. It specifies CASSPSGGGWADTQYF.

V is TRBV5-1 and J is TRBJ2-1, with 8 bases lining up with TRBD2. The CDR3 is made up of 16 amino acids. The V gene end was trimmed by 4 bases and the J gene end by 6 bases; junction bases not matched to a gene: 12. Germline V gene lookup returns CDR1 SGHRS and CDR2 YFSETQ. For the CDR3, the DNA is TGCGCCAGCAGCCCGTTAGCGGGGCCCGGCATCAATGAGCAGTTCTTC. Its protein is CASSPLAGPGINEQFF.

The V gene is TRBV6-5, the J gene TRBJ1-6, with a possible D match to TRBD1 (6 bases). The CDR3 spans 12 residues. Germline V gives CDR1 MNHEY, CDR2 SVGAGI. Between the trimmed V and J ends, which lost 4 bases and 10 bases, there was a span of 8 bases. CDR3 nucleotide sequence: TGTGCCAGCAGTTCACAGGGATCACCCCTCCACTTT. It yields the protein CASSSQGSPLHF.

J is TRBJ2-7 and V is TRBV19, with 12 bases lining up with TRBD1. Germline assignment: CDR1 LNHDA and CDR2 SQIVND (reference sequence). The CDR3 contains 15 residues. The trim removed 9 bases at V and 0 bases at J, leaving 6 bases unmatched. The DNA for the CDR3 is TGTGCCAGCCAGGGACAGGGGGCCAACTCCTACGAGCAGTACTTC. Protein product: CASQGQGANSYEQYF.

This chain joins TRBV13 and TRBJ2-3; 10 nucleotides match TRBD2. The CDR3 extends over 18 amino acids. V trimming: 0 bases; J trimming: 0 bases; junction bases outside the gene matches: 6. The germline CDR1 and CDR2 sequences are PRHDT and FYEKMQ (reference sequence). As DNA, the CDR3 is TGTGCCAGCAGCTTAGGGACTAGCGGGTTTGGGAGCACAGATACGCAGTATTTT. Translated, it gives CASSLGTSGFGSTDTQYF.

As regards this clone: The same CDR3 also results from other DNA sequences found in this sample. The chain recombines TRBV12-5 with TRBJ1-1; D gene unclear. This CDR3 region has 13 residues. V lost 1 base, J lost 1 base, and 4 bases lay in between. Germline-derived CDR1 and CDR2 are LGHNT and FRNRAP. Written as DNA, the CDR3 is TGTGCTAGTGGTTTGGGCGGGAACACTGAAGCTTTCTTT. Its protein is CASGLGGNTEAFF.

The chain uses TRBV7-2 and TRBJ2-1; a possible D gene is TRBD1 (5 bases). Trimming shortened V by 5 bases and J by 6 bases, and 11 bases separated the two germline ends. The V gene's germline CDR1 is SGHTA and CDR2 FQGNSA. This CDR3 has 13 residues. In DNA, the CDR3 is TGTGCCAGCAGCCTGGGGCAGTTCAATGAGCAGTTCTTC. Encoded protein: CASSLGQFNEQFF.

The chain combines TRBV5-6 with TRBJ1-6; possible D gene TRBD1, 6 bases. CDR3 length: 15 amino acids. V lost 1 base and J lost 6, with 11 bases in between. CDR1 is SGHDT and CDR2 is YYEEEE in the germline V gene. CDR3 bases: TGTGCCAGCAGCTTGTTTACAGGGCGTAATTCACCCCTCCACTTT. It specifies CASSLFTGRNSPLHF.

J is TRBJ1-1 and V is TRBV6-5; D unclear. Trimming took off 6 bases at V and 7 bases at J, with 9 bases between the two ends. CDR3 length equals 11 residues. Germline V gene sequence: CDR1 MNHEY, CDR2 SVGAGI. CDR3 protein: CASSAGFEAFF. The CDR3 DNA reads TGTGCCAGCAGCGCCGGTTTTGAAGCTTTCTTT.

This CDR3 is CASSQEAGRSYEQYF. For the CDR3, the DNA is TGTGCCAGCAGCCAAGAGGCAGGGCGCTCCTACGAGCAGTACTTC. V and J are TRBV3-1 (or the pseudogene TRBV3-2) and TRBJ2-7, with D maybe TRBD1 (5 bases). CDR1 is LGHDT, CDR2 YNNKEL, per germline (reference sequence). This CDR3 is 15 amino acids long. Trimming removed 0 bases at V and 0 bases at J, with 9 bases between.

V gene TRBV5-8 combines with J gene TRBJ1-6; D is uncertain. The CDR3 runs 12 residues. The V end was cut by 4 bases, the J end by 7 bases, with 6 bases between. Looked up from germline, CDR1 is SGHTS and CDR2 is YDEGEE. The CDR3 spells CASSPGNSPLHF. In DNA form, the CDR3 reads TGTGCCAGCAGCCCGGGAAATTCACCCCTCCACTTT. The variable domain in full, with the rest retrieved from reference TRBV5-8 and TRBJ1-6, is EAGVTQSPTHLIKTRGQQATLRCSPISGHTSVYWYQQALGLGLQFLLWYDEGEERNRGNFPPRFSGRQFPNYSSELNVNALELEDSALYLCASSPGNSPLHFGNGTRLTVT.

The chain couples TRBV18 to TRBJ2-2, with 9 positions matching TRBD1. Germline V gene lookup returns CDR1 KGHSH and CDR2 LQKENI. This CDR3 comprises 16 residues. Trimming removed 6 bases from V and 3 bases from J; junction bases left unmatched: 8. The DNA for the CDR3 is TGTGCCAGCTCGCCTAGACAGGGGGAGGACACCGGGGAGCTGTTTTTT. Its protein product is CASSPRQGEDTGELFF.

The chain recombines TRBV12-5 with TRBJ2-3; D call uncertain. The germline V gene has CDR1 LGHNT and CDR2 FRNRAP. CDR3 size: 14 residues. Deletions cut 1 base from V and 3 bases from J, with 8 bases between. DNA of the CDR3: TGTGCTAGTGGTTTGGCCCGACAAACAGATACGCAGTATTTT. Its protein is CASGLARQTDTQYF.

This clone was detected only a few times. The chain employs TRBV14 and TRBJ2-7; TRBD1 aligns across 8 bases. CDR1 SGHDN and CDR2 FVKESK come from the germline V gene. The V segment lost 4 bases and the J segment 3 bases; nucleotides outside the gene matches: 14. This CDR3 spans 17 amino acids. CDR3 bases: TGTGCCAGCAGCCTCATGATCGGACAGGGAATATTCTACGAGCAGTACTTC. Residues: CASSLMIGQGIFYEQYF.

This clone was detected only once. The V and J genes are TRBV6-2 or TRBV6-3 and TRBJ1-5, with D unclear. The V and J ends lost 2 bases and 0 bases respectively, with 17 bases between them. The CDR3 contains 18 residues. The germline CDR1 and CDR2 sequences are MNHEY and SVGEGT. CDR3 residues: CASSYSELIPDSNQPQHF. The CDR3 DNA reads TGTGCCAGCAGTTACAGCGAATTAATACCCGATAGCAATCAGCCCCAGCATTTT.

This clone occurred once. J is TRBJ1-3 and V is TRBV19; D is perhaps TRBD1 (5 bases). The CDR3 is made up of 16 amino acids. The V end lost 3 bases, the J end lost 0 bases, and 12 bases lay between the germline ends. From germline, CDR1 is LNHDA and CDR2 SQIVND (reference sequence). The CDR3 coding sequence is TGTGCCAGTAGTATCATACAGGACCACTCTGGAAACACCATATATTTT. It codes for CASSIIQDHSGNTIYF.

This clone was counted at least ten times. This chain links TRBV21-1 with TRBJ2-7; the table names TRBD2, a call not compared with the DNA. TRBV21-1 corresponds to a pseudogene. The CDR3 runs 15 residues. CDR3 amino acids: CASSKVTSGSYEQYF. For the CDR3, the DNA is TGTGCCAGCAGCAAAGTAACTAGCGGGAGTTACGAGCAGTACTTC.

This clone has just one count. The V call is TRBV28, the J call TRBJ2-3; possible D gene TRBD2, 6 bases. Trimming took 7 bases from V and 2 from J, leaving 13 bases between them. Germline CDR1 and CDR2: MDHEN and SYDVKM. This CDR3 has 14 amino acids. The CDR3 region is CASKLGLSTDTQYF. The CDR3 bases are TGTGCCAGCAAACTAGGACTATCCACAGATACGCAGTATTTT.

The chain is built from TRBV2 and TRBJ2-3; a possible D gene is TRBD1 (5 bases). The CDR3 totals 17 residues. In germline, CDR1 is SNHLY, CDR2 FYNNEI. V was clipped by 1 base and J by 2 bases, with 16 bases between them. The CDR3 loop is CASSEGSSWGSTDTQYF. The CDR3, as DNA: TGTGCCAGCAGTGAAGGGAGCTCCTGGGGCTCCACAGATACGCAGTATTTT.

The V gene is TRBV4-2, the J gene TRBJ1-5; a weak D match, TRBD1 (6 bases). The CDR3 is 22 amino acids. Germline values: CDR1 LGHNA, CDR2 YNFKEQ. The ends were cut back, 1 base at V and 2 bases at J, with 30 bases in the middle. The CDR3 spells CASSQGITGWTADPSGNQPQHF. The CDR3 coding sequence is TGTGCCAGCAGCCAAGGCATCACCGGATGGACAGCCGATCCTTCAGGCAATCAGCCCCAGCATTTT.

The CDR3 loop is CASSSNPQGLAGGPGEQFF. The DNA of the CDR3 is TGTGCCAGCAGCTCGAACCCTCAGGGACTAGCGGGAGGGCCAGGTGAGCAGTTCTTC. The chain is built from TRBV11-3 and TRBJ2-1, with TRBD2 identical over 16 bases. Germline loops: CDR1 SGHNT, CDR2 YENEEA. The J segment lost 9 bases and the V segment lost 4 bases, leaving 15 bases of the junction unmatched. There are 19 residues in the CDR3.

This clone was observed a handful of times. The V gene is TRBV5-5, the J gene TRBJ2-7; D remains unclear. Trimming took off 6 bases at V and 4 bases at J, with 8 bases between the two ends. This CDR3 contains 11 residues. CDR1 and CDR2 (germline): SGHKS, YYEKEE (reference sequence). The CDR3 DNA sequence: TGTGCCAGCAACTTCCAGTACGAGCAGTACTTC. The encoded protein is CASNFQYEQYF.

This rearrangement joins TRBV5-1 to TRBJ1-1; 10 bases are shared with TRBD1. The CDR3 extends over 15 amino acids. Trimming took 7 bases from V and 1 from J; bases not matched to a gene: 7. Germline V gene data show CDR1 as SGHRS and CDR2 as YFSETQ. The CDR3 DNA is TGCGCCAGCCTAGCCGGACAGGGGGGGAACACTGAAGCTTTCTTT. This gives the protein CASLAGQGGNTEAFF.

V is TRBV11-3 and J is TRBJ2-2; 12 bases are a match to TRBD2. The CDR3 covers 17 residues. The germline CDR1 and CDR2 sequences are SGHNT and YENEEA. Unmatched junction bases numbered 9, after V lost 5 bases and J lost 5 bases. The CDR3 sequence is CASSHNTLAGGTGELFF. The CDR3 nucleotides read TGTGCCAGCAGCCACAATACCCTAGCGGGAGGGACCGGGGAGCTGTTTTTT.

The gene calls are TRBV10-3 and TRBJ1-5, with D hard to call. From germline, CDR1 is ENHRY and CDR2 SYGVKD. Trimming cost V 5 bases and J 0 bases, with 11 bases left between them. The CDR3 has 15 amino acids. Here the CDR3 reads CAISPDSYSNQPQHF. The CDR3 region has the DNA TGTGCCATCAGTCCCGACTCATATAGCAATCAGCCCCAGCATTTT.

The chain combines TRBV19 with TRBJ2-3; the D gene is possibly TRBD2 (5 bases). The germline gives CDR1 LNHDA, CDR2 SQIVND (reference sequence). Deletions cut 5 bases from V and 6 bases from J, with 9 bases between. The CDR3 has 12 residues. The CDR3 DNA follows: TGTGCCAGTAGTGAGAGGGTTGATACGCAGTATTTT. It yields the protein CASSERVDTQYF.

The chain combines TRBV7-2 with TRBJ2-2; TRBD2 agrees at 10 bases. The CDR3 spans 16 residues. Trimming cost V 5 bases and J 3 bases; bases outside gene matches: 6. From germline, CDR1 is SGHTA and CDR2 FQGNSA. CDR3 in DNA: TGTGCCAGCAGCGGAGGGACTAGCGTGGACACCGGGGAGCTGTTTTTT. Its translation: CASSGGTSVDTGELFF.

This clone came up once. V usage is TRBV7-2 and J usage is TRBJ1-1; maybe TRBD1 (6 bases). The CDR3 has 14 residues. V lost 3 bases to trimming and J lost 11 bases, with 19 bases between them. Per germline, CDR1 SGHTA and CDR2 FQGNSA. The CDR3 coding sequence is TGTGCCAGCAGCTTTTCCCGGGACACCAATGGGGCTTTCTTT. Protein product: CASSFSRDTNGAFF.

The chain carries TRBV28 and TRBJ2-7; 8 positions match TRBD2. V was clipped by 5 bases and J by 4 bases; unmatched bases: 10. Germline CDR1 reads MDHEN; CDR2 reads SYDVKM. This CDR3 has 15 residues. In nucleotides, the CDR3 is TGTGCCAGCAGTCCAGCGGGGGATGTTATATACGAGCAGTACTTC. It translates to CASSPAGDVIYEQYF.

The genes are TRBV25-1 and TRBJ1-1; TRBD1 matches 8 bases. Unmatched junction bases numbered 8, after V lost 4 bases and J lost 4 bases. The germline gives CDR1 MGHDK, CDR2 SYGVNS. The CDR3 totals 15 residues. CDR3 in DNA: TGTGCCAGCAGTGGGACCGACAGGGGAGGCACTGAAGCTTTCTTT. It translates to CASSGTDRGGTEAFF.